These 19 T cell receptor beta chains came from one sample sequenced in a study of blood T cell repertoires in COVID-19. Sequenced by immunoSEQ multiplex PCR; TCRdb stores in-frame clones only, minus some. In the table there are 150,000 to 200,000 clones, under 80% of which are singletons. Sequences were obtained from PBMCs or T cells enriched from blood (not recorded which). The receptors were gathered from a woman aged 50 to 60 with acute COVID-19.

V is TRBV6-4 and J is TRBJ1-2; D is ambiguous. CDR3 size: 15 residues. V shed 5 bases and J shed 6 bases, with 19 bases lying between them. Germline values: CDR1 MRHNA, CDR2 SNTAGT. Here the CDR3 reads CASSPTGVAGHGYTF. In DNA, the CDR3 is TGTGCCAGCAGTCCAACCGGGGTTGCGGGCCATGGCTACACCTTC.

The V gene is TRBV28, the J gene TRBJ1-2; a weak D match, TRBD1 (6 bases). The V gene lost 8 bases and the J gene lost 4 bases, with 17 bases spanning the gap. The CDR3 contains 14 residues. Germline V gene data show CDR1 as MDHEN and CDR2 as SYDVKM. The CDR3 loop reads CASYEQGRGYGYTF. CDR3 nucleotides: TGTGCCAGCTACGAACAGGGAAGGGGCTATGGCTACACCTTC.

This chain links TRBV6-5 with TRBJ2-3; 8 positions agree with TRBD1. With 6 bases clipped from V and 5 bases from J, the junction kept 7 bases outside the gene matches. CDR3 size: 14 residues. The germline V gene encodes CDR1 MNHEY and CDR2 SVGAGI. In DNA, the CDR3 is TGTGCCAGCAGCTTCCAGGGGGCGAGAGATACGCAGTATTTT. Translated: CASSFQGARDTQYF.

This chain connects TRBV24-1 to TRBJ2-3; 10 bases fit TRBD2. V shed 3 bases and J 0 bases; nucleotides not matched to a gene: 17. The CDR3 length is 21 residues. Germline V gene data show CDR1 as KGHDR and CDR2 as SFDVKD. The CDR3 loop is CATSDLTPGRGSGGSTDTQYF. The CDR3 nucleotides are TGTGCCACCAGTGATCTGACCCCCGGAAGGGGTAGCGGGGGGAGCACAGATACGCAGTATTTT.

The chain couples TRBV7-2 to TRBJ2-1; 8 positions match TRBD1. There are 14 residues in the CDR3. CDR1 is SGHTA and CDR2 is FQGNSA in the germline V gene. V lost 2 bases, J lost 9 bases, and 6 bases stayed unmatched. The CDR3 coding sequence is TGTGCCAGCAGCTTACTGTCAGGGGGCGGTGAGCAGTTCTTC. This codes for CASSLLSGGGEQFF.

The rearrangement links TRBV6-6 to TRBJ1-2; no clear D gene. CDR1 and CDR2 (germline): MNHNY, SVGAGI (reference sequence). The length of the CDR3 is 12 residues. Trimming took 5 bases from V and 3 from J, leaving 7 bases between them. CDR3 sequence: CASSRQDYGYTF. The CDR3 region has the DNA TGTGCCAGCAGTAGGCAGGACTATGGCTACACCTTC.

V is TRBV6-5 and J is TRBJ2-1, with D perhaps TRBD2 (6 bases). V was shortened by 10 bases and J by 6 bases, with 22 bases between the two germline ends. Germline loops: CDR1 MNHEY, CDR2 SVGAGI. The CDR3 has 15 residues. In DNA form, the CDR3 reads TGTGCCACCACCTACCCGGGAGCTCTCGGCAATGAGCAGTTCTTC. It is translated as CATTYPGALGNEQFF.

The chain employs TRBV6-5 and TRBJ1-2; 9 bases are shared with TRBD1. J was trimmed by 5 bases and V by 2 bases; bases with no gene match: 6. Germline V CDR1 and CDR2: MNHEY, SVGAGI. This CDR3 has 15 residues. The CDR3 DNA follows: TGTGCCAGCAGTTACATGGACAGGGGAATTTATGGCTACACCTTC. Its protein product is CASSYMDRGIYGYTF.

J is TRBJ1-2 and V is TRBV11-3; D unresolved. The CDR3 has 13 residues. V was trimmed by 2 bases and J by 8 bases, leaving 12 bases between them. The germline CDR1 and CDR2 sequences are SGHNT and YENEEA. The CDR3, as DNA: TGTGCCAGCAGCTTAAGTTCAGGATTGGGCTACACCTTC. It translates to CASSLSSGLGYTF.

The rearrangement joins TRBV6-1 to TRBJ1-1; D is uncertain. This CDR3 comprises 12 residues. Deletions cut 0 bases from V and 11 bases from J, with 10 bases between. Germline CDR1 is MNHNS and CDR2 is SASEGT. The chain's CDR3 is CASSEAPKRAFF. The CDR3 nucleotides are TGTGCCAGCAGTGAAGCGCCCAAGAGGGCTTTCTTT.

The chain recombines TRBV28 with TRBJ2-3; weak D call: TRBD2 (5 bases). The CDR3 spans 18 residues. The germline V gene has CDR1 MDHEN and CDR2 SYDVKM. The V and J ends lost 3 bases and 0 bases respectively, with 19 bases between them. The CDR3 protein is CASSFPQAVGASTDTQYF. For the CDR3, the DNA is TGTGCCAGCAGTTTCCCTCAGGCGGTGGGAGCCAGCACAGATACGCAGTATTTT.

This clone is a singleton in its sample. This chain joins TRBV19 and TRBJ1-5; no clear D. V lost 2 bases, J lost 1 base, and 6 bases lay in between. Germline V gene data show CDR1 as LNHDA and CDR2 as SQIVND (reference sequence). The CDR3 is 14 residues long. CDR3 sequence (DNA): TGTGCCAGTAGTATATTTGGCAGCAATCAGCCCCAGCATTTT. Encoded protein: CASSIFGSNQPQHF.

This clone was picked up many times. Other DNA sequences within the sample encode an identical CDR3. CDR3 protein: CASSPPTRNTGELFF. CDR3 nucleotides: TGTGCCAGCTCACCACCCACGAGGAACACCGGGGAGCTGTTTTTT. The chain uses TRBV18 and TRBJ2-2, with unresolved D. CDR3 length equals 15 residues. With 0 bases removed from V and 1 base from J, the gap between germline ends came to 6 bases. Germline CDR1 and CDR2: KGHSH and LQKENI.

The rearrangement links TRBV19 to TRBJ1-1; 8 bases line up with TRBD1. The CDR3 totals 12 residues. In germline, CDR1 is LNHDA, CDR2 SQIVND (reference sequence). Trimming removed 8 bases from V and 10 bases from J; junction bases left unmatched: 9. CDR3 amino acids: CASRDRGFIAFF. The DNA for the CDR3 is TGTGCCAGTCGCGACAGGGGCTTTATAGCTTTCTTT.

The genes are TRBV28 and TRBJ1-6; 7 bases match TRBD1. V lost 6 bases to trimming and J lost 9 bases; unmatched junction nucleotides: 11. From germline, CDR1 is MDHEN and CDR2 SYDVKM. The CDR3 totals 15 residues. The CDR3 loop is CASRPSQGSSSPLHF. In DNA, the CDR3 is TGTGCCAGCAGACCGTCACAGGGGTCCAGTTCACCCCTCCACTTT.

This rearrangement joins TRBV7-3 to TRBJ2-3; 10 bases are a match to TRBD1. From germline, CDR1 is SGHTA and CDR2 FQGTGA. The V gene end was trimmed by 5 bases and the J gene end by 1 base; junction bases not matched to a gene: 6. The CDR3 extends over 16 amino acids. The CDR3 DNA is TGTGCCAGCAGCCGTACCGGGACAGGGGGCACAGATACGCAGTATTTT. Amino acid sequence: CASSRTGTGGTDTQYF.

This chain connects TRBV7-2 to TRBJ2-1, with D perhaps matching TRBD2 (6 bases). V gave up 3 bases and J gave up 1 base, with 10 bases separating them. This CDR3 is 15 amino acids long. Germline V gene lookup returns CDR1 SGHTA and CDR2 FQGNSA. CDR3 nucleotide sequence: TGTGCCAGCAGCTTGATGCGGGGTTCCTACAATGAGCAGTTCTTC. Translating it yields CASSLMRGSYNEQFF.

The chain uses TRBV28 and TRBJ1-2; weak D call: TRBD1 (6 bases). Trimming took off 5 bases at V and 6 bases at J, with 25 bases between the two ends. The CDR3 sequence is 17 residues long. From germline, CDR1 is MDHEN and CDR2 SYDVKM. The CDR3 DNA reads TGTGCCAGCAGTCGCCGAGGGGGGGCCTCCGTACGGGATGGCTACACCTTC. Its protein is CASSRRGGASVRDGYTF.

This clone has only one observation. The chain uses TRBV30 and TRBJ1-5, with 8 bases matching TRBD1. Germline V gives CDR1 GTSNPN, CDR2 SVGIG (reference sequence). The CDR3 is 15 amino acids. V was clipped by 1 base and J by 4 bases; unmatched bases: 6. CDR3 in DNA: TGTGCCTGGAGTGGGCAGGGGGCGCGGAATCAGCCCCAGCATTTT. It yields the protein CAWSGQGARNQPQHF. The full variable domain, its missing parts supplied by reference TRBV30 and TRBJ1-5, is SQTIHQWPATLVQPVGSPLSLECTVEGTSNPNLYWYRQAAGRGLQLLFYSVGIGQISSEVPQNLSASRPQDRQFILSSKKLLLSDSGFYLCAWSGQGARNQPQHFGDGTRLSIL.